This paragraph reports one T cell receptor (beta chain). Participant-reported clinical history was the basis for cohort assignment. Donors in Cohort 3 who had recovered were those with two negative PCRs, healthcare professional clearance, or resolution of their symptoms. The entry originates in a study of blood T cell repertoires in COVID-19. For the study at large: PBMCs, B-cell-depleted T cells, or T cells were the source of the cDNA or gDNA that made up the material.

CDR3 length equals 17 residues. Germline lookup yields CDR1 SGHRS and CDR2 YFSETQ. With V trimmed by 4 bases and J by 7 bases, 12 bases remained unmatched. Authors' methods: For nucleated cells, counts were estimated from reference gene primer amplification. Method: immunoSEQ multiplex PCR; TCRdb's copy keeps in-frame clones and lacks some. V, J and clone size are those of that table, while D and trimming were read from the DNA. Found here are more than 200,000 clones, roughly 89% of them singletons; the top ten hold roughly 4%. Material: PBMCs or T cells enriched from blood (not recorded which). This clonotype was sampled from a woman under 40 who had recovered from COVID-19. The chain couples TRBV5-1 to TRBJ1-6, with TRBD1 matching 9 bases. The CDR3 DNA is TGCGCCAGCAGCCGGAACCCCACGGACAGGGGAAATTCACCCCTCCACTTT. Its protein product is CASSRNPTDRGNSPLHF.